This TCR beta chain was sequenced in a study of blood T cell repertoires in COVID-19 (dated by TCRdb to the early 2020s). A note on the overall study: Samples covering the acute and convalescent phases of COVID-19 were provided by collaborators in the United States, Italy and Spain. Samples came from the ongoing ImmuneRACE study (first 160 participants) plus 1,254 subjects from 6 global collaborators. Where HLA class I and class II types were available, the types were taken from metadata supplied by the sample provider, not from assay-based typing. A freely available public database, intended as a resource for researchers studying the immune response to SARS-CoV-2, is where the repertoires were released. Deeply sampled blood TCRbeta repertoires from subjects exposed to, actively infected with, or recovered from COVID-19 were included in the dataset. The prospective study material was composed of cDNA or gDNA derived from T cells, B-cell-depleted T cells, or PBMCs. Sample metadata almost always included a de-identified subject ID, COVID-19 status, age in years and sex.

Study-wide findings and limitations: How much clinical and demographic metadata was included differed by source and by participant, and the metadata was provided uncurated.

TCRbeta CDR3 regions were amplified from genomic DNA by means of the immunoSEQ Assay, a bias-controlled multiplex PCR. Concerning the study's data processing: Within the assay, amplification of reference gene primers was used to estimate how many nucleated cells each sample contained. To quantify the absolute abundance of each unique TCRbeta CDR3 rearrangement, sequence reads were collapsed and filtered. Productive Simpson clonality was computed per sample as the square root of Simpson's diversity index over productive rearrangements. TCRdb retrieved this table from immuneACCESS and kept in-frame rearrangements only. Not all clones are present; in checked studies, unresolved V genes account for under half, and no reason is known for the remainder. V, J and clone size were drawn from that table, and D and trimming were deduced from the DNA. The sample has some 100,000 clones on record, about 89% of them singletons. The ten largest make up 19% of the sample.

The collaborating institutions used their own protocols to collect whole blood in K2EDTA tubes. Collaborator samples were shipped for TCRbeta analysis as frozen whole blood, isolated PBMCs, or DNA extracted from either sample type. About this clone itself: Its recognized antigen is unknown. Base qualities are not provided; no much larger clone lies one nucleotide away.

The receptor's source is a human donor with acute or convalescent COVID-19. The donor label of this sample is uncertain. Material for sequencing was peripheral blood.

The CDR3 region: CASGTGAQPQHF. The nucleotide sequence reads TGTGCCAGTGGGACAGGGGCCCAGCCCCAGCATTTT. The chain is assembled from TRBV28 and TRBJ1-5; 10 bases in the middle match TRBD1. The germline V gene sets CDR1 to MDHEN and CDR2 to SYDVKM. The CDR3 spans 12 residues, from the cysteine through the phenylalanine. The kept DNA is CDR3 alone, 36 bases in frame from the first base. V is cut back by 9 bases and J by 7 bases, with 3 bases in the junction unmatched.